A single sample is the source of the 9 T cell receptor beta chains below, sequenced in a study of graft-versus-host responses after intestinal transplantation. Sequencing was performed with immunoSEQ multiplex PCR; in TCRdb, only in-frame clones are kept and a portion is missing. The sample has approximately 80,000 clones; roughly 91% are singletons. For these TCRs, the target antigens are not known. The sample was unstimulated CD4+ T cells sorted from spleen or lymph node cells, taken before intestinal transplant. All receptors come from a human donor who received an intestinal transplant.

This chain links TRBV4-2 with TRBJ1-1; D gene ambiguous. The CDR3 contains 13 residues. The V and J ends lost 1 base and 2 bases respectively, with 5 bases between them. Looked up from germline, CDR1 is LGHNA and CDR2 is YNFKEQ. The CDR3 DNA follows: TGTGCCAGCAGCCAAGTTATAAACACTGAAGCTTTCTTT. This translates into CASSQVINTEAFF.

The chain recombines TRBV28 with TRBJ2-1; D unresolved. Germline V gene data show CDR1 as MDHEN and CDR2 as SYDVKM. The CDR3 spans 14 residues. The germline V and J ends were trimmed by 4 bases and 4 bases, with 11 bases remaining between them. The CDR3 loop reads CASSSPAGYNEQFF. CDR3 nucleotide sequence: TGTGCCAGCAGTTCCCCCGCCGGTTACAATGAGCAGTTCTTC.

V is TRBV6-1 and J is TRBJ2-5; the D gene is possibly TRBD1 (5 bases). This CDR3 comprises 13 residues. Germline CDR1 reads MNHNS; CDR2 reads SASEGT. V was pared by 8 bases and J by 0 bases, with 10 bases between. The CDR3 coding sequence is TGTGCCAGCCGGAGACAGTACCAAGAGACCCAGTACTTC. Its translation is CASRRQYQETQYF.

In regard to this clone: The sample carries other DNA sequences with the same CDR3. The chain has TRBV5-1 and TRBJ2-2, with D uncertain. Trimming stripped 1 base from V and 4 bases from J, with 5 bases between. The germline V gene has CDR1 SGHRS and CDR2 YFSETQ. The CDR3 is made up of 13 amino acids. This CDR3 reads CASSLQSTGELFF. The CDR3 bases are TGCGCCAGCAGCTTGCAGTCCACCGGGGAGCTGTTTTTT.

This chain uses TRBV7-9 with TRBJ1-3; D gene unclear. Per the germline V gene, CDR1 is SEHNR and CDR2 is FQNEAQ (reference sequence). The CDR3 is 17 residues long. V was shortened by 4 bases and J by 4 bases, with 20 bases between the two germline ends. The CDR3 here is CASSYVPKTEFGNTIYF. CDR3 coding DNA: TGTGCCAGCAGCTACGTACCAAAAACTGAATTCGGAAACACCATATATTTT.

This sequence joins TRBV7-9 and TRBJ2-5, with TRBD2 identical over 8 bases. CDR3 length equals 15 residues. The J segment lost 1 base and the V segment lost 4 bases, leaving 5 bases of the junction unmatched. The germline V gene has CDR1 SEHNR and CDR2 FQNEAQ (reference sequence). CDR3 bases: TGTGCCAGCAGCTCACCCGGGACTAGCCAAGAGACCCAGTACTTC. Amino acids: CASSSPGTSQETQYF.

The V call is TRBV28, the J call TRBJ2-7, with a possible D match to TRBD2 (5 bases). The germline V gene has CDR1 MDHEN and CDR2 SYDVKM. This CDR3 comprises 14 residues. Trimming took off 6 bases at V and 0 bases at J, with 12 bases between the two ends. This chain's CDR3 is CASRGDSTSYEQYF. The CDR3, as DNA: TGTGCCAGCAGGGGAGATTCCACCTCCTACGAGCAGTACTTC. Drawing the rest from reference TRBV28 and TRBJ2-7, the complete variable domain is DVKVTQSSRYLVKRTGEKVFLECVQDMDHENMFWYRQDPGLGLRLIYFSYDVKMKEKGDIPEGYSVSREKKERFSLILESASTNQTSMYLCASRGDSTSYEQYFGPGTRLTVT.

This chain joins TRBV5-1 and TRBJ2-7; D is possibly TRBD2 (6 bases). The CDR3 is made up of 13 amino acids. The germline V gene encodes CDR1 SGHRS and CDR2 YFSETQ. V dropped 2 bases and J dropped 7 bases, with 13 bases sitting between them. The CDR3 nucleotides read TGCGCCAGCAGCTTAGCCAGTCGGGGGGAGCAGTACTTC. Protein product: CASSLASRGEQYF. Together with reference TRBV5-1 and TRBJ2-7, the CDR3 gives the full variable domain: KAGVTQTPRYLIKTRGQQVTLSCSPISGHRSVSWYQQTPGQGLQFLFEYFSETQRNKGNFPGRFSGRQFSNSRSEMNVSTLELGDSALYLCASSLASRGEQYFGPGTRLTVT.

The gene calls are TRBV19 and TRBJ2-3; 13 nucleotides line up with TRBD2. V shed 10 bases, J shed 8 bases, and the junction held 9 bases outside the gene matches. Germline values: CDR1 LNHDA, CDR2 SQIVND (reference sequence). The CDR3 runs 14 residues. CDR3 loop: CATKSGLAGVTQYF. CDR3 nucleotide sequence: TGTGCCACTAAGTCCGGACTAGCGGGAGTTACGCAGTATTTT.